The 8 T cell receptor beta chains below were found in one sample sequenced in a study of cytomegalovirus exposure and HLA in healthy donors. PCR was performed using 60 Vbeta and 13 Jbeta primers. Clones were sequenced by immunoSEQ multiplex PCR, and TCRdb holds only the in-frame ones, with some missing. Among approximately 240,000 clones listed, roughly 90% were seen once. The sequencing input was PBMCs. All receptors derive from a woman aged 18-29 years in good health and CMV-seronegative.

For the CDR3, the DNA is TGTGCCAGCAGCCAGGGACAGGGTCATAACTATGGCTACACCTTC. Translated, it gives CASSQGQGHNYGYTF. This chain links TRBV7-9 with TRBJ1-2, with 9 bases that match TRBD1. The CDR3 spans 15 residues. J gave up 1 base and V 5 bases, and 5 bases lay outside the gene matches. In germline, CDR1 is SEHNR, CDR2 FQNEAQ (reference sequence).

The chain couples TRBV19 to TRBJ1-2, with TRBD1 matching 9 bases. The CDR3 totals 15 residues. V shed 3 bases and J 5 bases; nucleotides not matched to a gene: 7. Germline V gives CDR1 LNHDA, CDR2 SQIVND (reference sequence). CDR3 in DNA: TGTGCCAGTAGTATCCTGGGACAGGGAAGGTATGGCTACACCTTC. This sequence encodes CASSILGQGRYGYTF.

This clone was observed a single time. This sequence joins TRBV7-6 and TRBJ2-7; perhaps TRBD2 as D (6 bases). Per the germline V gene, CDR1 is SGHVS and CDR2 is FNYEAQ. The CDR3 is 13 residues long. V dropped 8 bases and J dropped 4 bases, with 15 bases sitting between them. Written as DNA, the CDR3 is TGTGCCAGCTCACGCGGGGTCGGGTACGAGCAGTACTTC. Protein sequence: CASSRGVGYEQYF. The whole variable domain, remainder taken from reference TRBV7-6 and TRBJ2-7, is GAGVSQSPRYKVTKRGQDVALRCDPISGHVSLYWYRQALGQGPEFLTYFNYEAQQDKSGLPNDRFSAERPEGSISTLTIQRTEQRDSAMYRCASSRGVGYEQYFGPGTRLTVT.

The rearrangement joins TRBV5-1 to TRBJ1-1, with D maybe TRBD1 (6 bases). The CDR3 runs to 16 residues. Trimming left V 6 bases short and J 1 base short, with 19 bases between. CDR1 SGHRS and CDR2 YFSETQ come from the germline V gene. The CDR3 sequence: CASNFNHRVGNTEAFF. Written as DNA, the CDR3 is TGCGCCAGCAACTTCAATCACAGGGTAGGGAACACTGAAGCTTTCTTT.

This sequence joins TRBV11-3 and TRBJ2-7, with TRBD1 identical over 7 bases. The CDR3 covers 12 residues. Unmatched junction bases numbered 1, after V lost 5 bases and J lost 3 bases. Per germline, CDR1 SGHNT and CDR2 YENEEA. In DNA, the CDR3 is TGTGCCAGCAGCACAGGGGACTACGAGCAGTACTTC. Translating it yields CASSTGDYEQYF.

The V and J genes are TRBV7-2 and TRBJ2-5; D may be TRBD1 (6 bases). V shed 0 bases and J shed 9 bases, with 14 bases lying between them. Germline loops: CDR1 SGHTA, CDR2 FQGNSA. This CDR3 region has 14 residues. The CDR3 region is CASSLAGAQVAQYF. CDR3 nucleotide sequence: TGTGCCAGCAGCTTAGCGGGGGCCCAGGTGGCCCAGTACTTC.

J is TRBJ2-7 and V is TRBV11-2; 11 bases agree with TRBD2. J gave up 2 bases and V 5 bases, and 5 bases lay outside the gene matches. The CDR3 is 15 amino acids. CDR1 is SGHAT and CDR2 is FQNNGV in the germline V gene. The CDR3, as DNA: TGTGCCAGCAGCCCAAGACTAGCGGGAACCTACGAGCAGTACTTC. Translation gives CASSPRLAGTYEQYF.

J is TRBJ2-1 and V is TRBV7-9, with D perhaps matching TRBD1 (6 bases). Trimming cost V 8 bases and J 0 bases, with 14 bases left between them. This CDR3 contains 15 residues. Per germline, CDR1 SEHNR and CDR2 FQNEAQ (reference sequence). The chain's CDR3 is CASLQGFGSYNEQFF. The CDR3 DNA reads TGTGCCAGCCTACAGGGTTTTGGCTCCTACAATGAGCAGTTCTTC.